This T cell receptor beta chain was retrieved from a study of blood T cell repertoires in COVID-19. Each participant's cohort was designated according to participant-reported clinical history. In the study's own analysis: Using reference gene primer amplification, nucleated cell counts were estimated. Assay: immunoSEQ multiplex PCR; the TCRdb copy retains only in-frame clones and omits some. The V and J calls and clone size come from that table; D and trimming were worked out from the DNA. The table shows hundreds of thousands of clones, with approximately 90% occurring only once. This TCR derives from a middle-aged woman who had recovered from COVID-19. Sequenced input: PBMCs or T cells enriched from blood (not recorded which).

CDR3 bases: TGTGCCAGCAGCTTAGACTCTGGTTTGGCGGGAGGGAATGAGCAGTTCTTC. This sequence encodes CASSLDSGLAGGNEQFF. The chain recombines TRBV7-2 with TRBJ2-1; 9 positions match TRBD2. The CDR3 is 17 residues long. Unmatched junction bases numbered 11, after V lost 1 base and J lost 7 bases. CDR1 and CDR2 from the germline V gene are SGHTA and FQGNSA.